Below, 26 T cell receptor beta chains from the same sample are listed, as sequenced in a study of T-cell reconstitution after alpha-beta-depleted transplantation in children. Researchers prepared the TCRbeta library using unique molecular identifiers, the study reports. TCRdb passed the PCR reads through MiXCR, listing each CDR3 protein once. The sample lists around 600,000 distinct CDR3 sequences; approximately 10% were seen once. The sample consisted of PBMCs from the stem cell graft donor, taken from the stem cell graft. Source of these receptors: a human donor who donated a stem cell graft to a child with acute myeloid leukemia.

This clonotype was counted ten times or more. The genes are TRBV12-3 or TRBV12-4 and TRBJ2-5; D possibly corresponds to TRBD1 (5 bases). Trimming shortened V by 2 bases and J by 4 bases, and 8 bases separated the two germline ends. CDR3 size: 13 residues. The CDR3 spells CASSLRGGETQYF. Here the CDR3 DNA reads TGTGCCAGCAGTTTAAGGGGTGGAGAGACCCAGTACTTC.

This clonotype appeared many times. The chain uses TRBV29-1 and TRBJ2-7; D is unclear. From germline, CDR1 is SQVTM and CDR2 ANQGSEA. The V and J ends lost 7 bases and 5 bases respectively, with 9 bases between them. The CDR3 length is 10 residues. CDR3 nucleotides: TGCAGCGCCGTATCCGACGAGCAGTACTTC. This sequence encodes CSAVSDEQYF.

In this sample, this clonotype turned up many times. The chain carries TRBV25-1 and TRBJ2-2, with D unclear. CDR3 length equals 12 residues. V lost 6 bases and J lost 7, with 9 bases in between. The germline CDR1 and CDR2 sequences are MGHDK and SYGVNS. The CDR3 bases are TGTGCCAGCAGACGGACGATCGGGGAGCTGTTTTTT. It is translated as CASRRTIGELFF.

This clonotype was detected a few times. CDR3: CSTSGLVVQDTQYF. The CDR3 DNA reads as TGCAGCACCTCGGGACTAGTGGTACAAGATACGCAGTATTTT. The V call is TRBV29-1, the J call TRBJ2-3; TRBD2 aligns across 8 bases. There are 14 residues in the CDR3. CDR1 SQVTM and CDR2 ANQGSEA come from the germline V gene. The junction had 12 bases not matched to a gene; V was cut back by 8 bases and J by 5 bases.

Turning to this clonotype: This may be a read error: a much more frequent sequence differs by one nucleotide. The rearrangement links TRBV6-1 to TRBJ1-1; D possibly corresponds to TRBD1 (5 bases). V was clipped by 5 bases and J by 0 bases, with 10 bases between them. This CDR3 region has 14 residues. Germline V gene sequence: CDR1 MNHNS, CDR2 SASEGT. This CDR3 reads CASSRTSLNTEAFF. The CDR3 nucleotides read TGTGCCAGCAGTCGGACATCGCTGAACACTGAAGCTTTCTTT.

The sample holds a few counts of this clonotype. The chain combines TRBV12-3 or TRBV12-4 with TRBJ1-6; 9 nucleotides align to TRBD1. The ends lost 5 bases at V and 11 bases at J; junction bases unmatched: 10. This CDR3 is built from 15 residues. CDR3 residues: CASSLHRDREAPLHF. DNA for the CDR3: TGTGCCAGCAGTCTACACCGGGACAGGGAGGCACCCCTCCACTTT.

There are many counts of this clonotype. The chain recombines TRBV20-1 with TRBJ2-3; D remains unclear. CDR1 and CDR2 from the germline V gene are DFQATT and SNEGSKA (reference sequence). The CDR3 contains 13 residues. Trimming cost V 3 bases and J 2 bases, with 9 bases left between them. Here the CDR3 reads CSASGRITDTQYF. CDR3 bases: TGCAGTGCTAGCGGACGGATCACAGATACGCAGTATTTT.

This clonotype was seen many times. V usage is TRBV12-3 or TRBV12-4 and J usage is TRBJ2-3; 8 bases are shared with TRBD2. The length of the CDR3 is 15 residues. The junction had 11 bases not matched to a gene; V was cut back by 6 bases and J by 6 bases. CDR3 DNA: TGTGCCAGCAGACCTACTAGCGGTAACAGGGATACGCAGTATTTT. Protein: CASRPTSGNRDTQYF.

This chain uses TRBV7-9 with TRBJ1-1; TRBD1 aligns across 7 bases. V was clipped by 4 bases and J by 0 bases; unmatched bases: 11. CDR1 and CDR2 from the germline V gene are SEHNR and FQNEAQ (reference sequence). The length of the CDR3 is 17 residues. CDR3 residues: CASSSAPGQKMNTEAFF. CDR3 DNA sequence: TGTGCCAGCAGCTCCGCTCCGGGACAGAAAATGAACACTGAAGCTTTCTTT.

J is TRBJ2-3 and V is TRBV7-2; D remains ambiguous. Trimming removed 2 bases at V and 2 bases at J, with 11 bases between. The CDR3 has 15 amino acids. CDR1 and CDR2 (germline): SGHTA, FQGNSA. As DNA, the CDR3 is TGTGCCAGCAGCTTAAGGCGGACCGACACAGATACGCAGTATTTT. This sequence encodes CASSLRRTDTDTQYF. The full variable domain, completed using reference TRBV7-2 and TRBJ2-3, is GAGVSQSPSNKVTEKGKDVELRCDPISGHTALYWYRQSLGQGLEFLIYFQGNSAPDKSGLPSDRFSAERTGGSVSTLTIQRTQQEDSAVYLCASSLRRTDTDTQYFGPGTRLTVL.

This clonotype was found many times. The V and J genes are TRBV27 and TRBJ1-6, with no clear D. CDR3 length: 16 residues. The V gene's germline CDR1 is MNHEY and CDR2 SMNVEV (reference sequence). Trimming removed 4 bases from V and 0 bases from J, with 10 bases in between. CDR3 nucleotide sequence: TGTGCCAGCAGTTCTACGAGGAGCTCCTATAATTCACCCCTCCACTTT. Amino acids: CASSSTRSSYNSPLHF.

The sample holds many counts of this clonotype. J is TRBJ2-1 and V is TRBV7-2; TRBD2 aligns across 10 bases. In germline, CDR1 is SGHTA, CDR2 FQGNSA. Trimming cost V 5 bases and J 5 bases; bases outside gene matches: 12. CDR3 size: 17 residues. In DNA, the CDR3 is TGTGCCAGCAGCGTTTTCTCGAGGACTAGCGGAGACAATGAGCAGTTCTTC. As protein: CASSVFSRTSGDNEQFF.

Only a few counts were recorded for this clonotype. The genes are TRBV20-1 and TRBJ2-1, with D perhaps given as TRBD1 or TRBD2 (5 bases each). Germline values: CDR1 DFQATT, CDR2 SNEGSKA (reference sequence). This CDR3 has 15 amino acids. The V end was cut by 5 bases, the J end by 0 bases, with 14 bases between. The CDR3 reads CSALPGADSYNEQFF. The CDR3 DNA reads as TGCAGTGCTCTCCCCGGGGCGGACTCCTACAATGAGCAGTTCTTC.

In its sample, this clonotype was seen a few times. The V call is TRBV7-2, the J call TRBJ1-2; TRBD1 aligns across 9 bases. The CDR3 consists of 17 residues. The germline CDR1 and CDR2 sequences are SGHTA and FQGNSA. J was trimmed by 4 bases and V by 5 bases; bases with no gene match: 14. CDR3 bases: TGTGCCAGCAGCGTGGACCGCACAGGGGGCGCGATCTATGGCTACACCTTC. This codes for CASSVDRTGGAIYGYTF.

This clonotype was observed a handful of times. The chain recombines TRBV29-1 with TRBJ2-7, with 10 bases that match TRBD1. In germline, CDR1 is SQVTM, CDR2 ANQGSEA. This CDR3 is built from 14 residues. The ends lost 3 bases at V and 5 bases at J; junction bases unmatched: 7. CDR3 in amino acids: CSVEAGQGVDEQYF. In DNA form, the CDR3 reads TGCAGCGTTGAGGCCGGACAGGGGGTGGACGAGCAGTACTTC.

Points on this clonotype: The junction departs from germline at one end; a sequencing error may be responsible. The chain carries TRBV6-2 or TRBV6-3 and TRBJ2-5; D possibly corresponds to TRBD2 (5 bases). The CDR3 contains 11 residues. Germline V gene data show CDR1 as MNHEY and CDR2 as SVGEGT. The CDR3 coding sequence is TGTGCCAGCACCTCAAGGGAGACCCAGTGCTTC. Translation gives CASTSRETQCF.

In this sample, this clonotype turned up a few times. The CDR3 DNA reads TGCAGTGGGGTTAGCGGGAGCGGAGGGTACAATGAGCAGTTCTTC. Its protein is CSGVSGSGGYNEQFF. The V and J genes are TRBV20-1 and TRBJ2-1; TRBD2 matches at 9 bases. V was pared by 7 bases and J by 4 bases, with 11 bases of the junction left unmatched. Germline assignment: CDR1 DFQATT and CDR2 SNEGSKA (reference sequence). This CDR3 contains 15 residues.

The genes are TRBV4-3 and TRBJ2-3; 10 positions match TRBD2. V was clipped by 3 bases and J by 1 base; unmatched bases: 4. This CDR3 spans 16 amino acids. Germline lookup yields CDR1 LGHNA and CDR2 YSLEER. The CDR3 loop reads CASSHAGTSGTDTQYF. Written as DNA, the CDR3 is TGCGCCAGCAGCCATGCCGGGACTAGCGGCACAGATACGCAGTATTTT.

The chain is built from TRBV12-3 or TRBV12-4 and TRBJ1-2, with 9 nucleotides matching TRBD1. CDR3 length: 15 amino acids. The J segment lost 7 bases and the V segment lost 5 bases, leaving 11 bases of the junction unmatched. The CDR3 DNA sequence: TGTGCCAGCAGTCTCTCCGGGACAGGGATTTTTGGCTACACCTTC. It yields the protein CASSLSGTGIFGYTF.

This clonotype was detected ten times or more. The genes are TRBV12-3 or TRBV12-4 and TRBJ2-7; 13 bases are a match to TRBD2. V trimming: 3 bases; J trimming: 7 bases; junction bases outside the gene matches: 3. The CDR3 totals 14 residues. For the CDR3, the DNA is TGTGCCAGCAGTTTGGGACTAGCGGGATTTGAGCAGTACTTC. Amino acids: CASSLGLAGFEQYF.

This clonotype has at least ten counts. The chain combines TRBV5-1 with TRBJ2-3; 7 bases line up with TRBD2. Per germline, CDR1 SGHRS and CDR2 YFSETQ. This CDR3 is built from 16 residues. After removal of 2 bases from V and 4 bases from J, the junction contained 10 bases not matched to a gene. The CDR3 sequence: CASSLSWAGVADTQYF. As DNA, the CDR3 is TGCGCCAGCAGCTTATCCTGGGCGGGAGTCGCAGATACGCAGTATTTT.

This clonotype was observed a few times. The rearrangement links TRBV7-8 to TRBJ2-1; 7 nucleotides agree with TRBD2. J gave up 9 bases and V 5 bases, and 10 bases lay outside the gene matches. Germline CDR1 and CDR2: SGHVS and FQNEAQ. This CDR3 comprises 14 residues. The CDR3 nucleotides read TGTGCCAGCAGCAGTGTCGGACTAGAGCTTGAGCAGTTCTTC. Its protein is CASSSVGLELEQFF.

Worth noting for this clonotype: A clone one base away is much larger, so this may be a read error. The V and J genes are TRBV9 and TRBJ1-1; 8 bases align to TRBD1. CDR1 and CDR2 (germline): SGDLS, YYNGEE. The CDR3 contains 12 residues. The CDR3: CASSVGTGKAIF. As DNA, the CDR3 is TGTGCCAGCAGCGTAGGGACAGGGAAAGCTATCTTT.

This clonotype appeared many times. The chain employs TRBV11-1 and TRBJ2-7; D perhaps matches TRBD2 (6 bases). Germline-derived CDR1 and CDR2 are SGHAT and FQDESV (reference sequence). The length of the CDR3 is 14 residues. Trimming removed 5 bases from V and 2 bases from J, with 13 bases in between. CDR3 in amino acids: CASSPQGGPYEQYF. The CDR3 coding sequence is TGTGCCAGCAGCCCCCAGGGAGGACCCTACGAGCAGTACTTC. Together with reference TRBV11-1 and TRBJ2-7, the CDR3 gives the full variable domain: EAEVAQSPRYKITEKSQAVAFWCDPISGHATLYWYRQILGQGPELLVQFQDESVVDDSQLPKDRFSAERLKGVDSTLKIQPAELGDSAMYLCASSPQGGPYEQYFGPGTRLTVT.

The gene calls are TRBV7-8 and TRBJ1-1; D uncertain. Germline CDR1 and CDR2: SGHVS and FQNEAQ. The CDR3 runs to 15 residues. V lost 5 bases, J lost 4 bases, and 17 bases lay in between. CDR3 sequence reads: CASSLSVGRATEAFF. CDR3 sequence (DNA): TGTGCCAGCAGCCTATCTGTAGGGAGGGCCACTGAAGCTTTCTTT.

The CDR3 region has the DNA TGTGCCAGCAGTTTAGCGATACTAGCGGGAGTTAACAATGAGCAGTTCTTC. As protein: CASSLAILAGVNNEQFF. V is TRBV12-3 or TRBV12-4 and J is TRBJ2-1; 11 bases line up with TRBD2. CDR3 size: 17 residues. V shed 0 bases and J 5 bases; nucleotides not matched to a gene: 6.